This entry features one TCR beta chain sequence. The antigen remains unidentified. This record belongs to a study of cytomegalovirus exposure and HLA in healthy donors. The overall study: A prior analysis found about 120 million unique TCR beta sequences from 150 million to 200 million T cells.

Study-wide results and caveats: Researchers reported that a few CMV-associated chains were confirmed in vitro as CMV antigen-specific. According to an earlier analysis, most TCR beta V segments yielded productive rearrangements about 90% or about 30% of the time. With high specificity and sensitivity, the classifier reportedly diagnosed cytomegalovirus status.

PCR primers comprised 60 Vbeta and 13 Jbeta primers. The method was immunoSEQ multiplex PCR; TCRdb's version includes in-frame clones alone and lacks a portion of them. The profile shows around 170,000 clones, roughly four fifths of them singletons. Looked up from germline, CDR1 is SGHNT and CDR2 is YENEEA. There are 15 residues in the CDR3. The junction had 7 bases not matched to a gene; V was cut back by 8 bases and J by 4 bases. This sequence originates from a man aged 35 to 55 in good health and CMV-seronegative. V and J are TRBV11-3 and TRBJ2-2; 10 bases match TRBD1. Input material: PBMCs. CDR3 protein: CASGDRGRGTGELFF. CDR3 nucleotide sequence: TGTGCCAGCGGCGACAGGGGGCGAGGCACCGGGGAGCTGTTTTTT. Drawing the rest from reference TRBV11-3 and TRBJ2-2, the complete variable domain is EAGVVQSPRYKIIEKKQPVAFWCNPISGHNTLYWYLQNLGQGPELLIRYENEEAVDDSQLPKDRFSAERLKGVDSTLKIQPAELGDSAVYLCASGDRGRGTGELFFGEGSRLTVL.